What follows are 18 T cell receptor beta chains derived from one specimen sequenced in a study of blood T cell repertoires in COVID-19. Clones were sequenced by immunoSEQ multiplex PCR, and TCRdb holds only the in-frame ones, with some missing. The table has approximately 76,000 clones, approximately 82% seen once. Sequenced material: peripheral blood. The origin of the receptors is a man at least 80 years old with active or convalescent COVID-19.

The CDR3 sequence: CASRASSGNTIYF. The CDR3 DNA reads TGTGCCAGCAGAGCGAGCTCTGGAAACACCATATATTTT. The chain has TRBV2 and TRBJ1-3; D remains unclear. The CDR3 loop spans 13 amino acids. V lost 6 bases to trimming and J lost 0 bases, with 6 bases between them. Germline V gene data show CDR1 as SNHLY and CDR2 as FYNNEI.

The J gene is TRBJ1-2, the V gene TRBV30; 9 bases match TRBD1. From germline, CDR1 is GTSNPN and CDR2 SVGIG (reference sequence). The junction had 17 bases not matched to a gene; V was cut back by 5 bases and J by 1 base. The length of the CDR3 is 18 residues. The CDR3, as DNA: TGTGCCTGGGTATCCCGGGACAGGGCCCCCTGGTTTAACTATGGCTACACCTTC. As protein: CAWVSRDRAPWFNYGYTF.

The CDR3 loop reads CASSRILTTSTDTQYF. The CDR3, as DNA: TGTGCCAGCAGCCGTATACTGACAACTAGCACAGATACGCAGTATTTT. This chain joins TRBV5-8 and TRBJ2-3; D not certain. CDR3 length: 16 residues. Germline V CDR1 and CDR2: SGHTS, YDEGEE. V lost 4 bases and J 0 bases, leaving 15 bases between the germline ends.

This clone has a single count. V and J are TRBV6-5 and TRBJ2-7; perhaps TRBD1 as D (5 bases). Germline assignment: CDR1 MNHEY and CDR2 SVGAGI. The CDR3 is made up of 15 amino acids. The ends were cut back, 0 bases at V and 2 bases at J, with 11 bases in the middle. The CDR3 DNA sequence: TGTGCCAGCAGTTACTCGAGTGACAGACCCTACGAGCAGTACTTC. Translating it yields CASSYSSDRPYEQYF.

The chain uses TRBV28 and TRBJ2-3; TRBD2 might be the D (5 bases). Germline V gene lookup returns CDR1 MDHEN and CDR2 SYDVKM. V was cut by 6 bases and J by 3 bases, with 16 bases left in between. The CDR3 is 15 residues long. The CDR3 reads CASSKTPDFTDTQYF. In nucleotides, the CDR3 is TGTGCCAGCAGCAAAACACCGGACTTTACAGATACGCAGTATTTT.

The CDR3 bases are TGTGCCAGCAGCTTAAGGGGGGTCGGGACTAGCGGCCACAATGAGCAGTTCTTC. It translates to CASSLRGVGTSGHNEQFF. The chain has TRBV7-2 and TRBJ2-1; 11 bases agree with TRBD2. The germline gives CDR1 SGHTA, CDR2 FQGNSA. The CDR3 is 18 residues long. V shed 2 bases, J shed 5 bases, and the junction held 11 bases outside the gene matches.

The table lists this clone with a count of one. The V gene is TRBV18, the J gene TRBJ2-1; 9 nucleotides line up with TRBD1. Trimming removed 5 bases from V and 0 bases from J; junction bases left unmatched: 5. CDR1 is KGHSH, CDR2 LQKENI, per germline. This CDR3 has 16 amino acids. CDR3: CASSGQGLSSYNEQFF. CDR3 DNA: TGTGCCAGCTCAGGACAGGGGTTAAGCTCCTACAATGAGCAGTTCTTC.

The chain uses TRBV6-6 and TRBJ2-7, with 8 bases fitting TRBD2. In germline, CDR1 is MNHNY, CDR2 SVGAGI (reference sequence). The CDR3 runs 15 residues. After removal of 4 bases from V and 5 bases from J, the junction contained 10 bases not matched to a gene. The CDR3 is CASSSLRAGVHEQYF. For the CDR3, the DNA is TGTGCCAGCAGTTCCCTCCGAGCGGGAGTACACGAGCAGTACTTC.

The chain has TRBV12-3 or TRBV12-4 and TRBJ1-1; D perhaps matches TRBD1 (5 bases). The ends were cut back, 8 bases at V and 5 bases at J, with 15 bases in the middle. The CDR3 contains 13 residues. This CDR3 reads CASSRQAGTEAFF. The CDR3 region has the DNA TGTGCCAGCTCTCGTCAAGCAGGGACTGAAGCTTTCTTT.

This clone was counted between two and nine times. The chain links TRBV19 to TRBJ1-4; perhaps TRBD1 as D (5 bases). Looked up from germline, CDR1 is LNHDA and CDR2 is SQIVND (reference sequence). V was cut by 6 bases and J by 0 bases, with 11 bases left in between. The CDR3 extends over 15 amino acids. The CDR3, as DNA: TGTGCCAGTAGCGTGGTAGGGGCAACTAATGAAAAACTGTTTTTT. Translating it yields CASSVVGATNEKLFF.

The chain carries TRBV30 and TRBJ2-7; 9 nucleotides agree with TRBD1. CDR1 is GTSNPN and CDR2 is SVGIG in the germline V gene (reference sequence). The length of the CDR3 is 19 residues. The ends lost 1 base at V and 6 bases at J; junction bases unmatched: 22. The CDR3 DNA sequence: TGTGCCTGGAGTGCACGTCGGACAGGGGTATCGGGACATACCTCCGAGCAGTACTTC. It is translated as CAWSARRTGVSGHTSEQYF.

This chain joins TRBV7-3 and TRBJ2-2, with no clear D. Per the germline V gene, CDR1 is SGHTA and CDR2 is FQGTGA. This CDR3 has 14 amino acids. V was clipped by 6 bases and J by 2 bases, with 10 bases between them. CDR3 nucleotide sequence: TGTGCCAGCAGGCCAGAATACAACACCGGGGAGCTGTTTTTT. Translating gives CASRPEYNTGELFF.

The rearrangement links TRBV19 to TRBJ1-2; 9 bases are shared with TRBD1. Germline V gene data show CDR1 as LNHDA and CDR2 as SQIVND (reference sequence). The CDR3 covers 16 residues. V shed 4 bases, J shed 4 bases, and the junction held 10 bases outside the gene matches. The CDR3 DNA sequence: TGTGCCAGTAGTACCCGGGACAGGGCAGGAGGCTATGGCTACACCTTC. Translation: CASSTRDRAGGYGYTF.

The chain recombines TRBV10-3 with TRBJ2-7; 8 nucleotides line up with TRBD1. Germline CDR1 ENHRY, CDR2 SYGVKD. J gave up 2 bases and V 8 bases, and 8 bases lay outside the gene matches. The CDR3 is made up of 14 amino acids. The CDR3 is CAIAKDRATYEQYF. The CDR3 DNA follows: TGTGCCATCGCAAAGGACAGGGCCACCTACGAGCAGTACTTC.

V is TRBV28 and J is TRBJ2-7; 7 nucleotides match TRBD1. Germline V gene lookup returns CDR1 MDHEN and CDR2 SYDVKM. V dropped 7 bases and J dropped 3; count of bases not matched to a gene: 18. CDR3 length: 17 residues. This chain's CDR3 is CASNSLRWDRPSYEQYF. In nucleotides, the CDR3 is TGTGCCAGCAATTCCCTTAGGTGGGACAGACCAAGCTACGAGCAGTACTTC. Variable domain in full (rest from reference TRBV28 and TRBJ2-7): DVKVTQSSRYLVKRTGEKVFLECVQDMDHENMFWYRQDPGLGLRLIYFSYDVKMKEKGDIPEGYSVSREKKERFSLILESASTNQTSMYLCASNSLRWDRPSYEQYFGPGTRLTVT.

The CDR3 DNA sequence: TGTGCCAGCAGTTTGAGCGGGGGGGCGAGCACAGATACGCAGTATTTT. Translation: CASSLSGGASTDTQYF. The chain links TRBV6-5 to TRBJ2-3; 10 nucleotides match TRBD2. V shed 4 bases and J 0 bases; nucleotides not matched to a gene: 4. CDR1 is MNHEY and CDR2 is SVGAGI in the germline V gene. The CDR3 covers 16 residues.

J is TRBJ2-1 and V is TRBV10-1; 7 nucleotides align to TRBD1. The germline CDR1 and CDR2 sequences are WNHNN and SYGVQD (reference sequence). The CDR3 runs 15 residues. The V segment lost 1 base and the J segment 6 bases; nucleotides outside the gene matches: 6. CDR3 bases: TGCGCCAGCAGTGAGTGGGCAGGGGGACCCAATGAGCAGTTCTTC. Its protein is CASSEWAGGPNEQFF.

The chain employs TRBV27 and TRBJ2-1, with D perhaps matching TRBD2 (5 bases). Deletions cut 6 bases from V and 3 bases from J, with 15 bases between. The CDR3 extends over 15 amino acids. Germline loops: CDR1 MNHEY, CDR2 SMNVEV (reference sequence). CDR3 loop: CASSPRTGIYNEQFF. The DNA of the CDR3 is TGTGCCAGCAGCCCTAGGACGGGAATCTACAATGAGCAGTTCTTC.